This TCR beta chain is from a study of OX40 agonist ivuxolimab in advanced cancers. The wider study: Cancers in dose escalation were hepatocellular, melanoma, renal cell and head and neck. Cohort: about 82% men, mean age about 60, aged roughly 20 to 79.

Here immunoSEQ multiplex PCR was the method, and the copy in TCRdb shows in-frame clones only, minus some. The data contain about 78,000 clones, approximately 81% of them singletons. Per germline, CDR1 MDHEN and CDR2 SYDVKM. V was pared by 3 bases and J by 4 bases, with 9 bases between. The CDR3 contains 14 residues. The input for sequencing was CD4+ or CD8+ T cells sorted from blood, taken in a trial of the OX40 agonist ivuxolimab. The rearrangement uses TRBV28 and TRBJ2-2; the D gene is possibly TRBD2 (6 bases). The receptor's source is an adult with an advanced solid tumor such as melanoma, head and neck, liver or kidney cancer. The CDR3 region is CASSFGGSTGELFF. The CDR3 nucleotides are TGTGCCAGCAGTTTTGGAGGGAGCACCGGGGAGCTGTTTTTT. The variable domain in full, with the rest retrieved from reference TRBV28 and TRBJ2-2, is DVKVTQSSRYLVKRTGEKVFLECVQDMDHENMFWYRQDPGLGLRLIYFSYDVKMKEKGDIPEGYSVSREKKERFSLILESASTNQTSMYLCASSFGGSTGELFFGEGSRLTVL.